This TCR beta chain was captured by sequencing in a study of identifying expanded T cells in peripheral blood. Broader study findings: Over about two and four weeks, about 15 and 18 clones changed, versus around 1.1 between replicates.

Concerning this clone: Antigen: not known.

Assay used: immunoSEQ multiplex PCR; TCRdb lists only in-frame clones, some missing. Of about 100,000 clones in the sample, approximately 90% were seen once. Trimming left V 0 bases short and J 3 bases short, with 9 bases between. The CDR3 spans 15 residues. The germline CDR1 and CDR2 sequences are SGHNT and YYREEE (reference sequence). Healthy donors had no documented immune events, such as infections, while sampled. Sample: blood. The clonotype was recovered from a person aged 18 to 75 in good health. J is TRBJ1-4 and V is TRBV5-4; D perhaps matches TRBD1 (6 bases). CDR3 sequence (DNA): TGTGCCAGCAGCTTGGGGGGGGCCTCTAATGAAAAACTGTTTTTT. Encoded protein: CASSLGGASNEKLFF.